What follows are 14 T cell receptor beta chains derived from one specimen sequenced in a study of response to subunit inactivated influenza vaccine. MiXCR, run by TCRdb on the RT-PCR reads, gives a single entry per CDR3 protein. This table holds about 520,000 distinct CDR3 sequences, roughly 23% found once. This specimen was CD4+ T cells sorted from PBMCs, taken around 5 days after vaccination. These receptors were collected from a man aged 50 or older who received an inactivated influenza vaccine.

This clonotype came up a few times. The chain links TRBV6-1 to TRBJ2-1; 13 bases line up with TRBD2. The germline CDR1 and CDR2 sequences are MNHNS and SASEGT. V lost 6 bases and J lost 2; bases outside the gene matches: 7. The CDR3 runs to 17 residues. As DNA, the CDR3 is TGTGCCAGCAGCCGAACTAGCGGGGGGGCTGCCTACAATGAGCAGTTCTTC. As protein: CASSRTSGGAAYNEQFF.

This clonotype was counted only a few times. This sequence joins TRBV9 and TRBJ2-3, with a weak D call TRBD2 (7 bases). Trimming removed 0 bases from V and 10 bases from J, with 9 bases in between. The CDR3 totals 12 residues. Per germline, CDR1 SGDLS and CDR2 YYNGEE. The CDR3 spells CASSVGGGAQYF. DNA for the CDR3: TGTGCCAGCAGCGTAGGGGGGGGCGCGCAGTATTTT.

The chain employs TRBV15 and TRBJ2-3; 11 positions agree with TRBD2. Germline CDR1 reads LNHNV; CDR2 reads YYDKDF (reference sequence). This CDR3 spans 16 amino acids. V was clipped by 1 base and J by 4 bases; unmatched bases: 4. The CDR3 bases are TGTGCCACCAGCAGAGGACTAGCGGGGAATTCAGATACGCAGTATTTT. Translating it yields CATSRGLAGNSDTQYF.

V gene TRBV27 combines with J gene TRBJ2-7; the match to TRBD1 covers 10 bases. This CDR3 has 18 amino acids. Germline V gene lookup returns CDR1 MNHEY and CDR2 SMNVEV (reference sequence). V lost 0 bases, J lost 2 bases, and 10 bases stayed unmatched. Here the CDR3 reads CASSLSGIAGTGAYEQYF. DNA of the CDR3: TGTGCCAGCAGTTTATCGGGGATCGCCGGGACAGGGGCCTACGAGCAGTACTTC.

The chain combines TRBV20-1 with TRBJ2-5; a weak D match, TRBD2 (6 bases). From germline, CDR1 is DFQATT and CDR2 SNEGSKA (reference sequence). The CDR3 runs to 16 residues. The V and J ends lost 3 bases and 0 bases respectively, with 17 bases between them. In DNA form, the CDR3 reads TGCAGTGCTAGGTATCTGGGACTTAAGTACCAAGAGACCCAGTACTTC. Translated: CSARYLGLKYQETQYF.

This clonotype was picked up many times. V usage is TRBV3-1 and J usage is TRBJ1-5; D call uncertain. In germline, CDR1 is LGHDT, CDR2 YNNKEL (reference sequence). V gave up 3 bases and J gave up 2 bases, with 8 bases separating them. This CDR3 has 14 amino acids. In nucleotides, the CDR3 is TGTGCCAGCAGCCAGGGGTCAGGCAATCAGCCCCAGCATTTT. It translates to CASSQGSGNQPQHF.

This chain uses TRBV20-1 with TRBJ1-4; D perhaps matches TRBD1 (6 bases). CDR1 and CDR2 (germline): DFQATT, SNEGSKA (reference sequence). This CDR3 contains 14 residues. V lost 6 bases, J lost 4 bases, and 15 bases lay in between. The CDR3 DNA is TGCAGTGCAACCTCAGGGGTTATTAATGAAAAACTGTTTTTT. Amino acids: CSATSGVINEKLFF.

This sequence joins TRBV5-1 and TRBJ2-5; the match to TRBD1 covers 7 bases. V was pared by 4 bases and J by 3 bases, with 9 bases of the junction left unmatched. The germline V gene has CDR1 SGHRS and CDR2 YFSETQ. This CDR3 has 15 amino acids. CDR3 amino acids: CASSPTTGPKETQYF. CDR3 in DNA: TGCGCCAGCAGCCCGACGACAGGGCCGAAAGAGACCCAGTACTTC. Filled out from reference TRBV5-1 and TRBJ2-5, the complete variable domain reads KAGVTQTPRYLIKTRGQQVTLSCSPISGHRSVSWYQQTPGQGLQFLFEYFSETQRNKGNFPGRFSGRQFSNSRSEMNVSTLELGDSALYLCASSPTTGPKETQYFGPGTRLLVL.

This clonotype was observed many times. The chain couples TRBV5-6 to TRBJ2-3, with 9 nucleotides matching TRBD2. Germline trimming cut 5 bases from V and 4 bases from J; bases unmatched to any gene: 5. Germline lookup yields CDR1 SGHDT and CDR2 YYEEEE. The CDR3 spans 14 residues. The CDR3 DNA follows: TGTGCCAGCAGTGAGGCTAGCGGGGCAGATACGCAGTATTTT. The encoded protein is CASSEASGADTQYF.

The table lists this clonotype with a few counts. V usage is TRBV11-2 and J usage is TRBJ2-2, with 12 bases identical to TRBD1. The CDR3 loop spans 19 amino acids. In germline, CDR1 is SGHAT, CDR2 FQNNGV. Trimming took 0 bases from V and 2 from J; bases not matched to a gene: 7. CDR3 nucleotides: TGTGCCAGCAGCTTAGAAGGGGACAGGGGGCGTTTTAACACCGGGGAGCTGTTTTTT. Translation gives CASSLEGDRGRFNTGELFF.

This clonotype was seen a few times. The rearrangement joins TRBV7-9 to TRBJ2-5; no clear D. V was pared by 3 bases and J by 5 bases, with 13 bases between. Germline CDR1 reads SEHNR; CDR2 reads FQNEAQ (reference sequence). This CDR3 is 14 amino acids long. The CDR3 nucleotides read TGTGCCAGCAGCTTCAGATCCACAGTGGAGACCCAGTACTTC. It specifies CASSFRSTVETQYF.

In its sample, this clonotype was seen a few times. The J gene is TRBJ2-1, the V gene TRBV28; 10 nucleotides match TRBD2. This CDR3 has 16 residues. Germline V gene sequence: CDR1 MDHEN, CDR2 SYDVKM. V shed 6 bases, J shed 8 bases, and the junction held 13 bases outside the gene matches. The CDR3 DNA sequence: TGTGCCAGCAGCTCTAGCGGGGGAACATTTTGGGATGAGCAGTTCTTC. It is translated as CASSSSGGTFWDEQFF. Full variable domain (outside the CDR3, taken from reference TRBV28 and TRBJ2-1): DVKVTQSSRYLVKRTGEKVFLECVQDMDHENMFWYRQDPGLGLRLIYFSYDVKMKEKGDIPEGYSVSREKKERFSLILESASTNQTSMYLCASSSSGGTFWDEQFFGPGTRLTVL.

This clonotype has only a few counts. The chain combines TRBV7-2 with TRBJ2-7; D ambiguous. Germline-derived CDR1 and CDR2 are SGHTA and FQGNSA. V was trimmed by 1 base and J by 2 bases, leaving 12 bases between them. The CDR3 sequence is 15 residues long. CDR3 in amino acids: CASSLVPGRTYEQYF. The CDR3 bases are TGTGCCAGCAGCTTAGTGCCAGGCCGAACCTACGAGCAGTACTTC.

This clonotype has a single count. The chain couples TRBV12-3 or TRBV12-4 to TRBJ2-3; TRBD2 is a possible D gene (7 bases). This CDR3 comprises 16 residues. V shed 2 bases and J shed 3 bases, with 15 bases lying between them. CDR3 sequence reads: CASSLMWGGRTDTQYF. Here the CDR3 DNA reads TGTGCCAGCAGTTTAATGTGGGGGGGCCGGACAGATACGCAGTATTTT.